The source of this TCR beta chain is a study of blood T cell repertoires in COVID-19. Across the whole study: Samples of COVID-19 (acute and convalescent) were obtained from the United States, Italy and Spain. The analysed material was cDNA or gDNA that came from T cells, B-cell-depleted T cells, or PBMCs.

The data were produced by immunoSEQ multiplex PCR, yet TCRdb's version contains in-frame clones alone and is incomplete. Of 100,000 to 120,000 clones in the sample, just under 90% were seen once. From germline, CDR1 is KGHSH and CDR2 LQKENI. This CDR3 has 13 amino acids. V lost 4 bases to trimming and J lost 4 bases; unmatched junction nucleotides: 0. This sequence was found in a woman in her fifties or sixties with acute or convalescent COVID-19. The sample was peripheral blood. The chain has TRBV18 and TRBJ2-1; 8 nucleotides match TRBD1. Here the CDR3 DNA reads TGTGCCAGCTCACGGGACAGGTACAATGAGCAGTTCTTC. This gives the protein CASSRDRYNEQFF.